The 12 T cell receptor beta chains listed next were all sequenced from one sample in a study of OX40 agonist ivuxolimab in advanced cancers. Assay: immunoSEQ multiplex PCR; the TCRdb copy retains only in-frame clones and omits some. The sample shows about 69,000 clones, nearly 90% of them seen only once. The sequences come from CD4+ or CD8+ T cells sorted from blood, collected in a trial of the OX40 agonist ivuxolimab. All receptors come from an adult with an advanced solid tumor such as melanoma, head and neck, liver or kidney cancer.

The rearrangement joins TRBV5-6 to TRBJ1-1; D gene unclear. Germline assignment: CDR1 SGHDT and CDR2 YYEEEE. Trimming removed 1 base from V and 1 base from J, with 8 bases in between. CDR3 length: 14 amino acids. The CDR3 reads CASSLPGQNTEAFF. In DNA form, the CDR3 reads TGTGCCAGCAGCTTGCCGGGTCAGAACACTGAAGCTTTCTTT. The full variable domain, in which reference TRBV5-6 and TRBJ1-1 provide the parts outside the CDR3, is DAGVTQSPTHLIKTRGQQVTLRCSPKSGHDTVSWYQQALGQGPQFIFQYYEEEERQRGNFPDRFSGHQFPNYSSELNVNALLLGDSALYLCASSLPGQNTEAFFGQGTRLTVV.

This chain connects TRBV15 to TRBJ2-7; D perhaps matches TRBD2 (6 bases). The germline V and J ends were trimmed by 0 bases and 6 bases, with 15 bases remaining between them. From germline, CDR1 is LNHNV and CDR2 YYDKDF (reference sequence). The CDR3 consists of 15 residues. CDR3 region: CATSRDPREWGEQYF. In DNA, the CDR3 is TGTGCCACCAGCAGAGATCCCCGGGAGTGGGGCGAGCAGTACTTC.

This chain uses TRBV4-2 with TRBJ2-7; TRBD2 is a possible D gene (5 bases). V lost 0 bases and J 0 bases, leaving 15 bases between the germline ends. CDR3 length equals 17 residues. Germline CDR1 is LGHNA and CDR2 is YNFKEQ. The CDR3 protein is CASSQDKADRYSYEQYF. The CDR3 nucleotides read TGTGCCAGCAGCCAAGATAAAGCGGATAGATACTCCTACGAGCAGTACTTC.

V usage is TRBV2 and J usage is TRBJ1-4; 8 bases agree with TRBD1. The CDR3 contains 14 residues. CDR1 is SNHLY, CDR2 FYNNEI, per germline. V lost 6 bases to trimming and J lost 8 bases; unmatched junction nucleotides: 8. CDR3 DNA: TGTGCCAGCAGGAGGGACAGGCGGGTGGAAAAACTGTTTTTT. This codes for CASRRDRRVEKLFF.

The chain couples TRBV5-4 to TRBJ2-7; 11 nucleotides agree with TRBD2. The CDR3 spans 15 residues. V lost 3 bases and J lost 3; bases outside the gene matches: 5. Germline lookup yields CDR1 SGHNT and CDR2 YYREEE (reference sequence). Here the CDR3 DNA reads TGTGCCAGCAGCTCCGGGACTAGCGGTAACTACGAGCAGTACTTC. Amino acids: CASSSGTSGNYEQYF.

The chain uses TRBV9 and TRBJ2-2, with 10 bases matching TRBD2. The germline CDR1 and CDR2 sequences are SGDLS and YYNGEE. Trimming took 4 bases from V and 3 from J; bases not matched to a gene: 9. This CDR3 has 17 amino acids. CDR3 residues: CASSPLWLAGDTGELFF. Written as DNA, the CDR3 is TGTGCCAGCAGCCCTCTCTGGCTAGCGGGGGACACCGGGGAGCTGTTTTTT.

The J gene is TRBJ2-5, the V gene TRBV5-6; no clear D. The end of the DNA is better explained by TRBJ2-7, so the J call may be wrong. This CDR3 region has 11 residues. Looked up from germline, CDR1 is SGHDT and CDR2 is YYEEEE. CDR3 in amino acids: CASSQSYEQYF. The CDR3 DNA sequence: TGTGCCAGCAGCCAATCCTACGAGCAGTACTTC.

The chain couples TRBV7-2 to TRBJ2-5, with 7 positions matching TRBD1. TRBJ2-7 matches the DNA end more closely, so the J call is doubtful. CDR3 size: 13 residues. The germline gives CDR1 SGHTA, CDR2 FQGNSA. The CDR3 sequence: CASSLGQFYEQYF. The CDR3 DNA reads TGTGCCAGCAGCTTGGGACAGTTCTACGAGCAGTACTTC.

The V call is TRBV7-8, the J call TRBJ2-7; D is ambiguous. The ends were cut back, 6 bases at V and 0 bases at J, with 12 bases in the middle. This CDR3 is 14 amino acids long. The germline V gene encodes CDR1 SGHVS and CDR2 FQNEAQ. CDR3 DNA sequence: TGTGCCAGCAGATTTGACACCACCTCCTACGAGCAGTACTTC. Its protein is CASRFDTTSYEQYF.

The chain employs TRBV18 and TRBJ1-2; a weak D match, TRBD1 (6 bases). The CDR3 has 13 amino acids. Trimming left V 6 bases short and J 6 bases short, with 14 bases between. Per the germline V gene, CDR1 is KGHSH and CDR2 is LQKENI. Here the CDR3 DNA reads TGTGCCAGCTCGGGAGGCAGGGGAGATGGCTACACCTTC. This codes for CASSGGRGDGYTF.

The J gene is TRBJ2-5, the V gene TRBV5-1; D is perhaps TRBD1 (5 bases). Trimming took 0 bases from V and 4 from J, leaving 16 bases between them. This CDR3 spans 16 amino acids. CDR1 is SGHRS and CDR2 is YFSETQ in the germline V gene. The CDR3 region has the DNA TGCGCCAGCAGCTTGGCCTCCAGGGAAACGCGAGAGACCCAGTACTTC. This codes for CASSLASRETRETQYF. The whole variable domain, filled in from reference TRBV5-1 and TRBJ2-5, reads KAGVTQTPRYLIKTRGQQVTLSCSPISGHRSVSWYQQTPGQGLQFLFEYFSETQRNKGNFPGRFSGRQFSNSRSEMNVSTLELGDSALYLCASSLASRETRETQYFGPGTRLLVL.

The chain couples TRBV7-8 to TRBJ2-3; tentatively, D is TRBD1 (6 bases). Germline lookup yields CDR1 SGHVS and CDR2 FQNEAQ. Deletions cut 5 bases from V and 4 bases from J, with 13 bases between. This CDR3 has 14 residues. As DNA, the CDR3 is TGTGCCAGCAGCCCCACCCAGGGGCCAGATACGCAGTATTTT. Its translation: CASSPTQGPDTQYF.